A single sample is the source of the 21 T cell receptor beta chains below, sequenced in a study of cytomegalovirus exposure and HLA in healthy donors. This PCR relied on a set of 60 Vbeta primers and 13 Jbeta primers. This table comes from immunoSEQ multiplex PCR, and its TCRdb copy is limited to in-frame clones, with some not included. The sample records about 210,000 clones, roughly 80% being singletons. Material: PBMCs. Receptor source: a man aged 25-45 years in good health and CMV-seronegative.

This rearrangement joins TRBV13 to TRBJ2-5; TRBD1 matches at 7 bases. From germline, CDR1 is PRHDT and CDR2 FYEKMQ (reference sequence). The CDR3 is 14 residues long. V shed 5 bases, J shed 12 bases, and the junction held 15 bases outside the gene matches. CDR3 in DNA: TGTGCCAGCAGCCTTAAACAGGGGATGGAGCGAAAGTACTTC. As protein: CASSLKQGMERKYF.

About this clone itself: Additional DNA sequences in this sample encode the identical CDR3. The V gene is TRBV18, the J gene TRBJ2-5; D is perhaps TRBD2 (6 bases). The CDR3 runs to 13 residues. Trimming shortened V by 3 bases and J by 5 bases, and 10 bases separated the two germline ends. Looked up from germline, CDR1 is KGHSH and CDR2 is LQKENI. In DNA, the CDR3 is TGTGCCAGCTCACCGGGACTGGGTGAGACCCAGTACTTC. This codes for CASSPGLGETQYF.

The chain employs TRBV2 and TRBJ1-1; D gene uncertain. Germline CDR1 and CDR2: SNHLY and FYNNEI. The CDR3 contains 15 residues. With 10 bases removed from V and 0 bases from J, the gap between germline ends came to 18 bases. The CDR3 sequence: CATTGEGTMNTEAFF. In nucleotides, the CDR3 is TGTGCCACTACTGGAGAGGGTACCATGAACACTGAAGCTTTCTTT. The variable domain in full, completed from reference TRBV2 and TRBJ1-1, reads EPEVTQTPSHQVTQMGQEVILRCVPISNHLYFYWYRQILGQKVEFLVSFYNNEISEKSEIFDDQFSVERPDGSNFTLKIRSTKLEDSAMYFCATTGEGTMNTEAFFGQGTRLTVV.

This clone was detected a few times. The chain recombines TRBV9 with TRBJ2-5; the D gene is possibly TRBD1 (5 bases). Germline lookup yields CDR1 SGDLS and CDR2 YYNGEE. The CDR3 runs 16 residues. The germline V and J ends were trimmed by 1 base and 2 bases, with 15 bases remaining between them. The CDR3 DNA reads as TGTGCCAGCAGCGTATTCCCCGAGACAGTACAAGAGACCCAGTACTTC. As protein: CASSVFPETVQETQYF.

With respect to this clone: Other DNA variants within this sample encode the same CDR3. The V call is TRBV27, the J call TRBJ1-6; 9 bases map to TRBD1. This CDR3 has 19 residues. The V gene's germline CDR1 is MNHEY and CDR2 SMNVEV (reference sequence). V gave up 1 base and J gave up 7 bases; unmatched junction bases: 14. The CDR3 coding sequence is TGTGCCAGCAGTTTATACGGCGGACAGGGGAATTTGGTGAATTCACCCCTCCACTTT. It yields the protein CASSLYGGQGNLVNSPLHF.

V is TRBV4-1 and J is TRBJ2-3; 9 bases line up with TRBD1. V trimming: 1 base; J trimming: 2 bases; junction bases outside the gene matches: 1. CDR3 size: 15 residues. Per germline, CDR1 MGHRA and CDR2 YSYEKL. Here the CDR3 reads CASSQGTGDTDTQYF. For the CDR3, the DNA is TGCGCCAGCAGCCAAGGGACAGGGGACACAGATACGCAGTATTTT.

This chain joins TRBV28 and TRBJ1-6; 7 nucleotides line up with TRBD1. With V trimmed by 2 bases and J by 5 bases, 6 bases remained unmatched. This CDR3 contains 16 residues. Germline CDR1 reads MDHEN; CDR2 reads SYDVKM. The CDR3 DNA reads as TGTGCCAGCAGTTTACCCCGGGACAGTCATAATTCACCCCTCCACTTT. The encoded protein is CASSLPRDSHNSPLHF.

The V gene is TRBV4-3, the J gene TRBJ2-1; tentative D call: TRBD1 (5 bases). The germline gives CDR1 LGHNA, CDR2 YSLEER. Trimming took off 4 bases at V and 6 bases at J, with 22 bases between the two ends. This CDR3 region has 17 residues. In DNA, the CDR3 is TGCGCCAGCAGCCGTATAGGAAAGGGGCGCTTGTTCAATGAGCAGTTCTTC. It is translated as CASSRIGKGRLFNEQFF.

The rearrangement joins TRBV9 to TRBJ2-1, with no clear D. The CDR3 extends over 15 amino acids. V was cut by 3 bases and J by 0 bases, with 10 bases left in between. Per germline, CDR1 SGDLS and CDR2 YYNGEE. This CDR3 is CASSADISSYNEQFF. CDR3 DNA sequence: TGTGCCAGCAGCGCCGACATTAGCTCCTACAATGAGCAGTTCTTC. The whole variable domain, filled in from reference TRBV9 and TRBJ2-1, reads DSGVTQTPKHLITATGQRVTLRCSPRSGDLSVYWYQQSLDQGLQFLIQYYNGEERAKGNILERFSAQQFPDLHSELNLSSLELGDSALYFCASSADISSYNEQFFGPGTRLTVL.

The chain joins TRBV5-1 to TRBJ1-1; D uncertain. The CDR3 has 15 residues. With 4 bases removed from V and 0 bases from J, the gap between germline ends came to 13 bases. Germline values: CDR1 SGHRS, CDR2 YFSETQ. The CDR3 region has the DNA TGCGCCAGCAGCGGCGGGAGTAAAGTGAACACTGAAGCTTTCTTT. Translation: CASSGGSKVNTEAFF.

As concerns this clone: Compared with germline, one end of the junction differs, possibly owing to a read error. The chain has TRBV9 and TRBJ2-6; tentatively, D is TRBD1 (6 bases). The CDR3 spans 15 residues. Germline V gene sequence: CDR1 SGDLS, CDR2 YYNGEE. The CDR3 here is CASSVGQAGASVLTF. CDR3 nucleotide sequence: TGTGCCAGCAGCGTAGGACAGGCTGGGGCCAGCGTCCTGACTTTC.

This chain connects TRBV19 to TRBJ2-3; 7 bases fit TRBD2. The CDR3 is 12 amino acids. V lost 4 bases and J lost 11; bases outside the gene matches: 6. Germline CDR1 LNHDA, CDR2 SQIVND (reference sequence). The CDR3 is CASSRTSSRQYF. The CDR3 DNA reads TGTGCCAGTAGTAGGACTAGTAGTAGGCAGTATTTT.

The rearrangement uses TRBV27 and TRBJ2-7; TRBD2 might be the D (6 bases). V lost 2 bases to trimming and J lost 1 base, with 12 bases between them. The CDR3 consists of 15 residues. Looked up from germline, CDR1 is MNHEY and CDR2 is SMNVEV (reference sequence). Here the CDR3 DNA reads TGTGCCAGCAGTTTACTCCCGGGACTTTCCTACGAGCAGTACTTC. This sequence encodes CASSLLPGLSYEQYF.

This clone was recorded a few times. The gene calls are TRBV9 and TRBJ1-2; D is uncertain. V was clipped by 7 bases and J by 8 bases, with 9 bases between them. Germline CDR1 SGDLS, CDR2 YYNGEE. The CDR3 runs to 10 residues. CDR3 DNA: TGTGCCAGCGGTCCCTACGGCTACACCTTC. Translation gives CASGPYGYTF.

The CDR3 loop is CASLTGTSGGSSTDTQYF. Here the CDR3 DNA reads TGTGCCAGCCTAACAGGGACTAGCGGGGGATCTAGCACAGATACGCAGTATTTT. The V gene is TRBV28, the J gene TRBJ2-3, with TRBD2 matching 14 bases. Looked up from germline, CDR1 is MDHEN and CDR2 is SYDVKM. V dropped 8 bases and J dropped 0; count of bases not matched to a gene: 10. CDR3 length equals 18 residues.

This clone was recorded a few times. CDR3 DNA sequence: TGTGCCAGCAGTGAACACACAGGGGTACAGCCCCAGCATTTT. Translated, it gives CASSEHTGVQPQHF. V is TRBV6-1 and J is TRBJ1-5; TRBD1 matches at 7 bases. The V and J ends lost 2 bases and 7 bases, in that order; junction bases with no gene match: 5. The CDR3 is made up of 14 amino acids. From germline, CDR1 is MNHNS and CDR2 SASEGT.

The chain is built from TRBV11-2 and TRBJ2-2; no clear D. There are 12 residues in the CDR3. Looked up from germline, CDR1 is SGHAT and CDR2 is FQNNGV. V was shortened by 3 bases and J by 6 bases, with 5 bases between the two germline ends. CDR3 DNA sequence: TGTGCCAGCAGCTTCCAGTCCGGGGAGCTGTTTTTT. Translated: CASSFQSGELFF.

The chain uses TRBV6-1 and TRBJ1-1, with 7 bases aligning to TRBD1. The length of the CDR3 is 13 residues. V shed 8 bases, J shed 0 bases, and the junction held 3 bases outside the gene matches. Germline V lookup: CDR1 MNHNS, CDR2 SASEGT. CDR3 residues: CASAGTVNTEAFF. The DNA of the CDR3 is TGTGCCAGCGCTGGGACAGTGAACACTGAAGCTTTCTTT.

A single count supports this clone. The V gene is TRBV7-6, the J gene TRBJ1-2; TRBD1 matches 10 bases. J lost 5 bases, V lost 4 bases, and 10 bases had no gene match. The germline gives CDR1 SGHVS, CDR2 FNYEAQ. The CDR3 runs to 16 residues. This CDR3 reads CASSSHRDRGEYGYTF. In nucleotides, the CDR3 is TGTGCCAGCAGCTCCCACAGGGACAGGGGAGAGTATGGCTACACCTTC.

This chain uses TRBV7-9 with TRBJ2-5; 7 bases fit TRBD1. The J call may be wrong; the DNA end is better matched by TRBJ2-7. Germline CDR1 SEHNR, CDR2 FQNEAQ (reference sequence). The CDR3 length is 15 residues. The CDR3 sequence is CASSGYDRAIYEQYF. The CDR3 DNA reads TGTGCCAGCAGCGGGTACGACAGGGCGATCTACGAGCAGTACTTC.

The chain employs TRBV7-6 and TRBJ1-3; no clear D gene. V lost 1 base and J 4 bases, leaving 11 bases between the germline ends. This CDR3 comprises 15 residues. CDR1 is SGHVS, CDR2 FNYEAQ, per germline. Here the CDR3 DNA reads TGTGCCAGCAGCTTAGACGGAGGATGGGGAAACACCATATATTTT. Amino acid sequence: CASSLDGGWGNTIYF.